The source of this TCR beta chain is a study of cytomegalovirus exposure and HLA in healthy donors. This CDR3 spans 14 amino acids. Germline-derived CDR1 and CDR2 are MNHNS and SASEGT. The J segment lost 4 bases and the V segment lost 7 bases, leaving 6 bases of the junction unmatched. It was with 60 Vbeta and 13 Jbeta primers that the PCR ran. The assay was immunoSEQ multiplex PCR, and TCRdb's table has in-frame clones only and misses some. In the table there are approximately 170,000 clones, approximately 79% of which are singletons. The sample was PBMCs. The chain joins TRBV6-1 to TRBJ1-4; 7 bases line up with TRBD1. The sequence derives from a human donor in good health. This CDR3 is CASIYGTDNEKLFF. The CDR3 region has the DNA TGTGCCAGCATTTACGGGACAGATAATGAAAAACTGTTTTTT.